This T cell receptor (beta chain) was sequenced for a study of T-cell reconstitution after alpha-beta-depleted transplantation in children. Germline V gives CDR1 LNHDA, CDR2 SQIVND (reference sequence). This CDR3 has 14 amino acids. J was trimmed by 6 bases and V by 6 bases; bases with no gene match: 8. Unique molecular identifiers were incorporated during preparation of the TCRbeta library. TCRdb passed the PCR reads through MiXCR, listing each CDR3 protein once. Here the sample spans hundreds of thousands of distinct CDR3 sequences, about 10% being singletons. A few counts support this clonotype. V and J are TRBV19 and TRBJ2-1; 7 bases are a match to TRBD1. This sample comprised PBMCs, obtained before TCRalphabeta/CD19-depleted stem cell transplant. This receptor was obtained from a child aged 2 to 10 with inherited bone marrow failure, due to receive a stem cell transplant. The CDR3 DNA reads TGTGCCAGTAGCCACCCGGGACAGCTCAATGAGCAGTTCTTC. It encodes CASSHPGQLNEQFF.